This TCR beta chain was identified in a study of Ad26.COV2.S vaccination and SARS-CoV-2 variants (dated by TCRdb to about 2021). Broadly, across the study: Donors in the vaccine arm were drawn from COV1001, a multicentre, randomized, double-blind, placebo-controlled phase I-IIa trial testing Ad26.COV2.S in healthy adults. Ad26.COV2.S was administered intramuscularly at a dose of 5x10^10 or 1x10^11 viral particles, either as one shot or as two shots given 56 days apart. Sequencing of the TCRbeta repertoire served to evaluate the specificity and breadth of SARS-CoV-2-reactive T cell receptors following Ad26.COV2.S vaccination. The TCR-sequenced set comprised around 30 samples: roughly 19 Ad26.COV2.S vaccine recipients, 5 placebo recipients and 8 SARS-CoV-2 convalescent individuals. Trial participants were randomized into five groups of five, in which low-dose or high-dose Ad26.COV2.S was given once or twice, or placebo was given on both occasions. Investigators remained blinded to trial group allocation during experiments and outcome assessment. Study-wide findings and limitations: According to the authors, total T cell responses may have been underestimated by the TCR breadth and depth analyses. Vaccine and placebo recipients had comparable non-spike TCR breadth, which fits with the vaccine containing only spike. The study lacked the statistical power to compare responses across vaccine doses or regimens. After vaccination, spike-specific CD8+ and CD4+ T cell responses were reported to show substantial breadth. Spike-specific TCR breadth was higher in Ad26.COV2.S recipients than in placebo recipients (P = 0.0014).

TCRbeta CDR3 regions were sequenced with the immunoSEQ Assay. After extraction, genomic DNA underwent amplification by bias-controlled multiplex PCR, followed by high-throughput sequencing. Per the source publication's procedure: To quantify the absolute abundance of each unique TCRbeta CDR3 region, sequences were collapsed and filtered. T cell fraction was estimated by normalizing TCRbeta template counts to usable DNA, with usable DNA measured through amplification of reference genes found in all nucleated cells. Repertoire TCRs were annotated as SARS-CoV-2-specific by exact matching of V gene, CDR3 amino acid sequence and J gene to a known reactive TCR set. MIRA supplied the reference SARS-CoV-2 TCR set, which was filtered for enrichment in COVID-19-positive ImmuneCODE repertoires so that public or cross-reactive TCRs were removed. Using the MIRA antigens, annotated TCRs were further analysed by specific ORF or by position within an ORF. Breadth was defined as annotated unique rearrangements over total unique productive rearrangements; depth was the summed frequency of those rearrangements. Two-sided Wilcoxon rank-sum tests were used to compare TCR breadth between groups. TCRdb obtained this table from immuneACCESS and retained in-frame rearrangements with V and J assigned. These tables miss some clones; where compared with another copy, unresolved V genes account for less than half of the shortfall, and the remainder is unexplained. The V and J calls and clone size are taken from that table; D and trimming were inferred from the DNA. This sample holds hundreds of thousands of clones; approximately 88% were observed only once. Clones ranked in the top ten supply about 1.5% of the sample.

This specimen's treatment or condition label, per the study, means: roughly 18 received Ad26.COV2.S at low or high dose, single or two shots; several received placebo; per-sample allocation not given. For vaccine and placebo recipients, repertoires were sequenced using samples collected on day 63 after the first injection. Cohort 1b enrolled 25 adults aged 18-55 years at a single site in Boston, USA, between 29 July and 7 August 2020. Ad26.COV2.S was a replication-incompetent adenovirus type 26 vector that expressed a prefusion-stabilized SARS-CoV-2 spike protein derived from the original Wuhan strain. The table lists this clone with a count of one. Its specific antigen is unknown. It has no much larger one-base neighbor in the sample; base qualities were not kept. The TCR originated in a person aged 18-65 years who received the Ad26.COV2.S COVID-19 vaccine or a placebo. Here the sequenced sample was peripheral blood, taken in a trial of Ad26.COV2.S vaccine versus placebo.

The sequenced DNA is TGTGCCAGCAGTGAAGAGGCGGGGATAAGAAAACTGTTTTTT. The translation is CASSEEAGIRKLFF. In this chain, TRBV2 is recombined with TRBJ1-4; the D segment cannot be called with confidence. V gives up 1 base and J gives up 10 bases, and the segment between their germline ends measures 13 bases. The CDR3, cysteine through phenylalanine, is 14 amino acids long. This entry keeps only the CDR3 DNA: 42 bases, framed from base 1. For CDR1 and CDR2, the germline V gene lists SNHLY and FYNNEI.